The 13 T cell receptor beta chains presented below share a single source sample, sequenced in a study of blood T cell repertoires in COVID-19. Clones were sequenced by immunoSEQ multiplex PCR, and TCRdb holds only the in-frame ones, with some missing. The table has tens of thousands of clones, roughly 84% seen once. The specimen was peripheral blood. Receptors were obtained from a woman aged 80 or over in a cohort sampled during active or convalescent COVID-19.

This chain links TRBV6-5 with TRBJ1-1, with 7 positions matching TRBD1. The CDR3 runs 13 residues. CDR1 is MNHEY, CDR2 SVGAGI, per germline. J lost 11 bases, V lost 7 bases, and 13 bases had no gene match. The CDR3 region has the DNA TGTGCCAGCAACCTCCTGACAGGGCGTCCGGCTTTCTTT. This encodes CASNLLTGRPAFF.

CDR3 amino acids: CASSLGDSRTYF. CDR3 nucleotide sequence: TGTGCCAGCAGTTTAGGGGACAGCAGAACGTACTTC. This chain joins TRBV27 and TRBJ2-7, with 7 bases aligning to TRBD1. The CDR3 totals 12 residues. V dropped 2 bases and J dropped 12; count of bases not matched to a gene: 7. From germline, CDR1 is MNHEY and CDR2 SMNVEV (reference sequence).

The chain is built from TRBV28 and TRBJ1-1; 9 bases fit TRBD1. The V gene end was trimmed by 1 base and the J gene end by 0 bases; junction bases not matched to a gene: 9. The CDR3 runs to 18 residues. The germline V gene encodes CDR1 MDHEN and CDR2 SYDVKM. As DNA, the CDR3 is TGTGCCAGCAGTTTATATGGGGCGGGGACAGGGTTGAACACTGAAGCTTTCTTT. Amino acids: CASSLYGAGTGLNTEAFF.

The J gene is TRBJ2-5, the V gene TRBV7-3; 14 positions agree with TRBD2. This CDR3 region has 17 residues. Germline CDR1 SGHTA, CDR2 FQGTGA. J was trimmed by 3 bases and V by 4 bases; bases with no gene match: 7. DNA for the CDR3: TGTGCCAGCAGCTCGGGACTAGCGGGAGTAAAGAAAGAGACCCAGTACTTC. Amino acids: CASSSGLAGVKKETQYF.

The CDR3 coding sequence is TGTGCCTGCCACAGGGGGTACACTGAAGCTTTCTTT. Translation gives CACHRGYTEAFF. The chain uses TRBV30 and TRBJ1-1, with 8 bases aligning to TRBD1. Germline V gene lookup returns CDR1 GTSNPN and CDR2 SVGIG (reference sequence). Trimming cost V 6 bases and J 3 bases; bases outside gene matches: 3. The CDR3 spans 12 residues.

In DNA, the CDR3 is TGTGCCAGCAGTGATGCGGGACTAGCGGGAGAGACCCAGTACTTC. Its protein is CASSDAGLAGETQYF. This chain joins TRBV6-1 and TRBJ2-5; 12 bases map to TRBD2. The CDR3 totals 15 residues. CDR1 is MNHNS, CDR2 SASEGT, per germline. V shed 3 bases and J 4 bases; nucleotides not matched to a gene: 3.

The CDR3 DNA follows: TGCGCCAGCAGCTTGGGAGGTTGGACAGAGGGTGGAGAGACCCAGTACTTC. Its protein product is CASSLGGWTEGGETQYF. This chain joins TRBV5-1 and TRBJ2-5; a weak D match, TRBD1 (6 bases). Germline V gives CDR1 SGHRS, CDR2 YFSETQ. The CDR3 runs to 17 residues. V lost 0 bases and J 4 bases, leaving 19 bases between the germline ends.

This clone was detected many times. The chain carries TRBV6-5 and TRBJ1-3; 7 bases map to TRBD1. The germline CDR1 and CDR2 sequences are MNHEY and SVGAGI. The CDR3 contains 15 residues. The J segment lost 0 bases and the V segment lost 5 bases, leaving 4 bases of the junction unmatched. The DNA for the CDR3 is TGTGCCAGCAGTCGGACAGGTCCCTCTGGAAACACCATATATTTT. Protein: CASSRTGPSGNTIYF.

The chain carries TRBV28 and TRBJ2-3; D may be TRBD1 (6 bases). This CDR3 has 13 residues. Trimming took 5 bases from V and 6 from J, leaving 12 bases between them. Germline values: CDR1 MDHEN, CDR2 SYDVKM. The CDR3 nucleotides are TGTGCCAGCAGTCCACAGGGTTTCGATACGCAGTATTTT. This gives the protein CASSPQGFDTQYF. The full variable domain, rest sourced from reference TRBV28 and TRBJ2-3, is DVKVTQSSRYLVKRTGEKVFLECVQDMDHENMFWYRQDPGLGLRLIYFSYDVKMKEKGDIPEGYSVSREKKERFSLILESASTNQTSMYLCASSPQGFDTQYFGPGTRLTVL.

The CDR3 nucleotides are TGTGCCGGAACCGGGACATCCTATGGCTACACCTTC. Translating it yields CAGTGTSYGYTF. The rearrangement links TRBV30 to TRBJ1-2; maybe TRBD1 (6 bases). CDR3 length: 12 residues. Germline V gives CDR1 GTSNPN, CDR2 SVGIG (reference sequence). V lost 8 bases to trimming and J lost 4 bases, with 14 bases between them.

The rearrangement joins TRBV7-6 to TRBJ2-6; no definite D call. The CDR3 has 16 amino acids. Germline V CDR1 and CDR2: SGHVS, FNYEAQ. Deletions cut 0 bases from V and 2 bases from J, with 8 bases between. The CDR3 spells CASSLAPGAGANVLTF. The CDR3 nucleotides are TGTGCCAGCAGCTTAGCGCCAGGTGCTGGGGCCAACGTCCTGACTTTC.

CDR3 sequence (DNA): TGTGCCACCAGTGAGCGGTCTAGCGGGGCGTTCCAAGAGACCCAGTACTTC. Protein: CATSERSSGAFQETQYF. The rearrangement uses TRBV24-1 and TRBJ2-5; 9 bases fit TRBD2. The J segment lost 1 base and the V segment lost 4 bases, leaving 9 bases of the junction unmatched. The germline V gene encodes CDR1 KGHDR and CDR2 SFDVKD. The CDR3 is 17 residues long.

V usage is TRBV4-1 and J usage is TRBJ2-3; TRBD1 is a possible D gene (5 bases). V was clipped by 1 base and J by 1 base, with 6 bases between them. This CDR3 spans 14 amino acids. Germline V CDR1 and CDR2: MGHRA, YSYEKL. The CDR3 loop reads CASSQGGGTDTQYF. DNA for the CDR3: TGCGCCAGCAGCCAAGGGGGCGGCACAGATACGCAGTATTTT.